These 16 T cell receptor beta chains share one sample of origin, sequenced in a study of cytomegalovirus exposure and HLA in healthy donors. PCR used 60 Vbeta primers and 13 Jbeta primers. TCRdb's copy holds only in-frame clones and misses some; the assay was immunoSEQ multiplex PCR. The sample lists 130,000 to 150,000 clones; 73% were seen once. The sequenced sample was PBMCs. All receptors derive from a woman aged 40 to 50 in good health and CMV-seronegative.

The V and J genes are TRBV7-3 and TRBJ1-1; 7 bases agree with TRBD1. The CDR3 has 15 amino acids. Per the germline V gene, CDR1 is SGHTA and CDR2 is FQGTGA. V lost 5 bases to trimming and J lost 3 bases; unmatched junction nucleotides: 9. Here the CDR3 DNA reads TGTGCCAGCAGCATTACAGGGGCGGGGTACACTGAAGCTTTCTTT. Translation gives CASSITGAGYTEAFF.

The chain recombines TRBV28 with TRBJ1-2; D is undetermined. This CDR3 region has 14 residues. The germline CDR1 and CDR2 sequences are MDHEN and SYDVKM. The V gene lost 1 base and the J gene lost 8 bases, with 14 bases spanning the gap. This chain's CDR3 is CASSLLAGIEGYTF. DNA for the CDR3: TGTGCCAGCAGTTTATTGGCCGGGATTGAAGGCTACACCTTC.

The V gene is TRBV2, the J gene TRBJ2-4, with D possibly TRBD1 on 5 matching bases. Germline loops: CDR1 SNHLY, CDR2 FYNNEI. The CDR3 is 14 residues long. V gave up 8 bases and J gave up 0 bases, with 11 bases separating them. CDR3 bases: TGTGCCAGCCGGGTGGGGCTAGCCAAAAACATTCAGTACTTC. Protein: CASRVGLAKNIQYF.

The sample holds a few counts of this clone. CDR3 residues: CASSLVTESEQFF. The CDR3 region has the DNA TGTGCCAGCAGCTTAGTTACGGAGAGTGAGCAGTTCTTC. The chain combines TRBV7-9 with TRBJ2-1, with D unclear. With 1 base removed from V and 9 bases from J, the gap between germline ends came to 10 bases. The CDR3 has 13 amino acids. Germline V gives CDR1 SEHNR, CDR2 FQNEAQ (reference sequence).

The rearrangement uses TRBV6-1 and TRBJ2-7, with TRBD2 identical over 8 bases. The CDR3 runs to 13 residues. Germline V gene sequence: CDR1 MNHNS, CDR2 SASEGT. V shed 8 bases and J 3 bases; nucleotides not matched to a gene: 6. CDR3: CASGGLVNYEQYV. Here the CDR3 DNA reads TGTGCCAGCGGGGGACTAGTCAACTACGAGCAGTACGTC.

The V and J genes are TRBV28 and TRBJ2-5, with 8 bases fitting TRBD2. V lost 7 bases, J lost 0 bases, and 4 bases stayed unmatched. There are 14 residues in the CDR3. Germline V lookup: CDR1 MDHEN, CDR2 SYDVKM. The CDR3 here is CASKSGGYQETQYF. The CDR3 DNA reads TGTGCCAGCAAGAGCGGGGGCTACCAAGAGACCCAGTACTTC.

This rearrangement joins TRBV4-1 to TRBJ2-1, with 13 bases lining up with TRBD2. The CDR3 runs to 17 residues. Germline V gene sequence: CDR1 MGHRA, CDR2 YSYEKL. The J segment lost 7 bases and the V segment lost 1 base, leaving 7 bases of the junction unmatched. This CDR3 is CASSQGDTSGGGNEQFF. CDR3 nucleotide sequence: TGCGCCAGCAGCCAAGGCGATACTAGCGGGGGGGGAAATGAGCAGTTCTTC.

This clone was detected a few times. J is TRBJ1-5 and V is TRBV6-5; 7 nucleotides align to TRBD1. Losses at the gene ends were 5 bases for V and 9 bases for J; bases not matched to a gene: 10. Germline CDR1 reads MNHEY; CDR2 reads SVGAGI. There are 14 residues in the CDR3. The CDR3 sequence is CASSPDRDRGPQHF. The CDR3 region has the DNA TGTGCCAGCAGTCCTGACAGGGATAGAGGGCCCCAGCATTTT.

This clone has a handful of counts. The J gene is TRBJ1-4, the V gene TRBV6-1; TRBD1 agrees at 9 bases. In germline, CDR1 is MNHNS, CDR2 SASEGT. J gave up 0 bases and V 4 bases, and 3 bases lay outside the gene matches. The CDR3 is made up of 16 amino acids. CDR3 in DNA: TGTGCCAGCAGTGGGGGACAGGGCGCAACTAATGAAAAACTGTTTTTT. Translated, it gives CASSGGQGATNEKLFF.

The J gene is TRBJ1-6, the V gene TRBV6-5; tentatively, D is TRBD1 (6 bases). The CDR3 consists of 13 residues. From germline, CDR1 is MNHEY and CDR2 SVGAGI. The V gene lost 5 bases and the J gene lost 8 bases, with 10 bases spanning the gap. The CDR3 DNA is TGTGCCAGCAGTCGAAACAGGGATTCACCCCTCCACTTT. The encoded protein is CASSRNRDSPLHF.

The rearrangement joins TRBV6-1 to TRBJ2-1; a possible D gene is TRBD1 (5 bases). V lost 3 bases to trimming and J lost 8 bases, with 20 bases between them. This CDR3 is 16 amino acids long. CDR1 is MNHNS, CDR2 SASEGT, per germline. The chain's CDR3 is CASSDPSGQSGYEQFF. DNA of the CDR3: TGTGCCAGCAGTGACCCCTCCGGACAAAGTGGGTATGAGCAGTTCTTC.

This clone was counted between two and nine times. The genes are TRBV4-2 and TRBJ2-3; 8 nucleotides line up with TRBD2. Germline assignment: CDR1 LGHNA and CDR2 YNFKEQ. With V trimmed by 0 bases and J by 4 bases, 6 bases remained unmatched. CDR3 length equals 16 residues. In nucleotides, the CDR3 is TGTGCCAGCAGCCAAGAAGGAGGACTAGCTGCAGATACGCAGTATTTT. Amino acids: CASSQEGGLAADTQYF.

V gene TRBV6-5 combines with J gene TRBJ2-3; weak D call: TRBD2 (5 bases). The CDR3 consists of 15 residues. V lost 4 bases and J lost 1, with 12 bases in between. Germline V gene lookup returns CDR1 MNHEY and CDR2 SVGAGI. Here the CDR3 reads CASSSRTPGTDTQYF. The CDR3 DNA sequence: TGTGCCAGCAGTTCCCGGACTCCCGGCACAGATACGCAGTATTTT.

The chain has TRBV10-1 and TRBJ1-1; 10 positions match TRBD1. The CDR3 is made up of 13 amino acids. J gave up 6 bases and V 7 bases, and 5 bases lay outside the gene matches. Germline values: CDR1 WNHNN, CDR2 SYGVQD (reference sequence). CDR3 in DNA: TGCGCCAGCACTGGACAGGGGGAAGCTGAAGCTTTCTTT. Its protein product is CASTGQGEAEAFF.

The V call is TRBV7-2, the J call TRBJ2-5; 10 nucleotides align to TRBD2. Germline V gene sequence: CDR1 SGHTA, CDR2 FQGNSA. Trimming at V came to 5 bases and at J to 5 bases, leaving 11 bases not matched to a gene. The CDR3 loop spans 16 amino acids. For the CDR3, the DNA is TGTGCCAGCAGCCCCCGTGGAGCGGGGGGGCGGGAGACCCAGTACTTC. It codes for CASSPRGAGGRETQYF.

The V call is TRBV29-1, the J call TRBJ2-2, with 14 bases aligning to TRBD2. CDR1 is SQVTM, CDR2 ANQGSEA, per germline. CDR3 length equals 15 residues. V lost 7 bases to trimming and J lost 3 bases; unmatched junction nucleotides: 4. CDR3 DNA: TGCAGCGCCCAGGGACTAGCGGGGGACACCGGGGAGCTGTTTTTT. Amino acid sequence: CSAQGLAGDTGELFF.